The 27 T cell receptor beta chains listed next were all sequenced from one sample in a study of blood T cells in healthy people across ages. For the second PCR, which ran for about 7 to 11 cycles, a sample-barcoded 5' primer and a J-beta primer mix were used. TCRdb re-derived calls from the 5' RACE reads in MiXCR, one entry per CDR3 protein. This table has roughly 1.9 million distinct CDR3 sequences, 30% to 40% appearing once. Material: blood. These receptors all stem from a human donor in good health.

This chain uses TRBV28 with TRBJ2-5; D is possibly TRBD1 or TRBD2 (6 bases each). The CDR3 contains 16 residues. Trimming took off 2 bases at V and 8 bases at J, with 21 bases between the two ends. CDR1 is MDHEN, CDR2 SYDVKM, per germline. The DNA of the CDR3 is TGTGCCAGCAGTTTAATCCCCCCGGGAGAGGGGGGCACCCAGTACTTC. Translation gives CASSLIPPGEGGTQYF.

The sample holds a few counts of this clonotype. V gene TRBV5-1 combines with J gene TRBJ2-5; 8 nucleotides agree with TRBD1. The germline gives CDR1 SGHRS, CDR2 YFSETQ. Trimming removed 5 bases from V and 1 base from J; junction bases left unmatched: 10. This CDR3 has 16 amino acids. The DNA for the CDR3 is TGCGCCAGCAGATTAAAGACAGGGGCTCTCCAAGAGACCCAGTACTTC. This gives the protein CASRLKTGALQETQYF.

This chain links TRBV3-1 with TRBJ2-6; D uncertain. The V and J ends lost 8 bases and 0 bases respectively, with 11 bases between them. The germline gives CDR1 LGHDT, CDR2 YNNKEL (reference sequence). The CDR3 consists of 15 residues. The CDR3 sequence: CASVQTDSGANVLTF. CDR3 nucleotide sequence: TGTGCCAGCGTACAAACAGACTCTGGGGCCAACGTCCTGACTTTC.

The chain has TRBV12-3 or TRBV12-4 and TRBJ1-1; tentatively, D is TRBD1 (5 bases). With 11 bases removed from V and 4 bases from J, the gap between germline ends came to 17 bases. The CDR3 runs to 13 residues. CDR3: CASTWGVVTEAFF. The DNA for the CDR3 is TGTGCCTCGACTTGGGGGGTTGTCACTGAAGCTTTCTTT.

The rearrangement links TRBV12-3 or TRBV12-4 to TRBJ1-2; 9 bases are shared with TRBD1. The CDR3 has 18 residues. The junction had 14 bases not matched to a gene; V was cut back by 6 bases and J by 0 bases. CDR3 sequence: CASRARDRVFSTNYGYTF. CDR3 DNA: TGTGCCAGCAGAGCCCGGGACAGGGTTTTTTCGACTAACTATGGCTACACCTTC.

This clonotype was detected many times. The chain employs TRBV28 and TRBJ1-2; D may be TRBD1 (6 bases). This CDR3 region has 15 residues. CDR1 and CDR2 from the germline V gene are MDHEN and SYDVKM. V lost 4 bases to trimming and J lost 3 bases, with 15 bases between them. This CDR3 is CASSSFGQLYYGYTF. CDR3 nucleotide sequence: TGTGCCAGCAGTTCCTTTGGACAGCTTTACTATGGCTACACCTTC.

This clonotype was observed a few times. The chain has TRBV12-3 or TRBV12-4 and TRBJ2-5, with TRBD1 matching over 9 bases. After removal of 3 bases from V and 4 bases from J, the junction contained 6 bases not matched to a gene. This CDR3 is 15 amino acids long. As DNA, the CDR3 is TGTGCCAGCAGTTTCCACAGGGGGCGCGGAGAGACCCAGTACTTC. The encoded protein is CASSFHRGRGETQYF.

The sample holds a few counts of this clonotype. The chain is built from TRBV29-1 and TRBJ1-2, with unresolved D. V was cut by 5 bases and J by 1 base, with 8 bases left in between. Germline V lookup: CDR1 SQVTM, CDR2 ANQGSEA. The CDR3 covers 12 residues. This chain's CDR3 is CSVLTDNYGYTF. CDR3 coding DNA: TGCAGCGTTTTGACGGATAACTATGGCTACACCTTC.

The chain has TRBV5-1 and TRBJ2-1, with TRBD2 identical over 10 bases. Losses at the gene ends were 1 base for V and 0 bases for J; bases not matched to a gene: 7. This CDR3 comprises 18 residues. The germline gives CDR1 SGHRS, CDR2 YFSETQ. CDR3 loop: CASSLLAGEKSSYNEQFF. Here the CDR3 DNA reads TGCGCCAGCAGCTTGCTAGCGGGGGAGAAGAGCTCCTACAATGAGCAGTTCTTC.

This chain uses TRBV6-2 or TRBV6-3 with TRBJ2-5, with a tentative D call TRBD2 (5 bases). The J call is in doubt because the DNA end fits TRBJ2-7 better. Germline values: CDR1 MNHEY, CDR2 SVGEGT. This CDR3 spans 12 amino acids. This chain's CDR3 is CASSYMGSEQYF. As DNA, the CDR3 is TGTGCCAGCAGTTACATGGGGAGCGAGCAGTACTTC.

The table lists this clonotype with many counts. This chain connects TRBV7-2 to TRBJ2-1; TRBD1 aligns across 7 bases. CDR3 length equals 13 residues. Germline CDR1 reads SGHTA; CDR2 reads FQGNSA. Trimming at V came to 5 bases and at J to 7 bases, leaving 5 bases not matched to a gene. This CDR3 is CASSPRQGNEQFF. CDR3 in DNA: TGTGCCAGCAGCCCAAGACAGGGTAATGAGCAGTTCTTC. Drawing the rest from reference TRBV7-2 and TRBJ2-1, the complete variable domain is GAGVSQSPSNKVTEKGKDVELRCDPISGHTALYWYRQSLGQGLEFLIYFQGNSAPDKSGLPSDRFSAERTGGSVSTLTIQRTQQEDSAVYLCASSPRQGNEQFFGPGTRLTVL.

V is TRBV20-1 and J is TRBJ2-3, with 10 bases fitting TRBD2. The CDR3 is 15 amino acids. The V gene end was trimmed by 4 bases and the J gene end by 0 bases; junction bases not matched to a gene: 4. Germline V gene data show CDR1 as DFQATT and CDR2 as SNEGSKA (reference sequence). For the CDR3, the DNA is TGCAGTGCTACTAGCGGGGGATGGAGCACAGATACGCAGTATTTT. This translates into CSATSGGWSTDTQYF.

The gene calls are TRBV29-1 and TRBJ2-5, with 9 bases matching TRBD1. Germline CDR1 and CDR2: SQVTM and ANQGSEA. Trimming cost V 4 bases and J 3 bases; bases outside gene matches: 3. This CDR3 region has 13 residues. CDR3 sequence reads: CSVATGGEETQYF. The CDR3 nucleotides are TGCAGCGTTGCCACAGGGGGCGAAGAGACCCAGTACTTC.

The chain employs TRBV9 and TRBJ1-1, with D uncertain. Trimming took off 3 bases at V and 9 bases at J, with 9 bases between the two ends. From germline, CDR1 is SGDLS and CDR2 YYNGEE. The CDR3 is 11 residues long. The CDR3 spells CASSDGRKAFF. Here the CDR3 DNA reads TGTGCCAGCAGCGATGGACGAAAAGCTTTCTTT.

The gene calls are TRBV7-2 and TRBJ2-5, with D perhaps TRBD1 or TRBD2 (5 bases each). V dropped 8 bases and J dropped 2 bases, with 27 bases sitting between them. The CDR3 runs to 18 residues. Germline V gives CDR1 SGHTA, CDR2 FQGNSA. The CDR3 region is CASAYRSRRLGVQETQYF. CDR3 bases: TGTGCCAGCGCATACAGGAGCAGGAGGTTGGGTGTTCAAGAGACCCAGTACTTC.

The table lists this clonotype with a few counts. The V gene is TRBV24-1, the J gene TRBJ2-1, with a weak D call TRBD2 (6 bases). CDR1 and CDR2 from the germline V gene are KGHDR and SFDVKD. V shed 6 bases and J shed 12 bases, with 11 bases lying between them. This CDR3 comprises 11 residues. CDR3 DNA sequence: TGTGCCACCAGTAAGGGAGGTGGGCAGTTCTTC. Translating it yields CATSKGGGQFF.

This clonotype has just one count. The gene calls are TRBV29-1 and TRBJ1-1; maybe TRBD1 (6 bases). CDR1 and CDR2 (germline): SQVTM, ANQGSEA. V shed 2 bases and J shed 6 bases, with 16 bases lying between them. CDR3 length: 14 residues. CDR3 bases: TGCAGCGTTGAAAAAATAGCGGGGGGCGCTGAAGCTTTCTTT. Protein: CSVEKIAGGAEAFF. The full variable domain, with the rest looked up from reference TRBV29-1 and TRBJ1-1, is SAVISQKPSRDICQRGTSLTIQCQVDSQVTMMFWYRQQPGQSLTLIATANQGSEATYESGFVIDKFPISRPNLTFSTLTVSNMSPEDSSIYLCSVEKIAGGAEAFFGQGTRLTVV.

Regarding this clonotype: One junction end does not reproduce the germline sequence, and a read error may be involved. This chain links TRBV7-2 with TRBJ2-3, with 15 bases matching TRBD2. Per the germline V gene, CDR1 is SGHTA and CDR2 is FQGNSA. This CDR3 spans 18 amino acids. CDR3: CACSPGTSGGTEGDTQYF. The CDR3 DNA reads TGTGCCTGCAGCCCAGGGACTAGCGGGGGGACCGAAGGAGATACGCAGTATTTT.

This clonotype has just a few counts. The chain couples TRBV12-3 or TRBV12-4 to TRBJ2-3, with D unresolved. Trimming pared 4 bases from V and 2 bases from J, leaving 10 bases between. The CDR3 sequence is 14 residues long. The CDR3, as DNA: TGTGCCAGCAGTTCGTCCCTGGACACAGATACGCAGTATTTT. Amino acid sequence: CASSSSLDTDTQYF.

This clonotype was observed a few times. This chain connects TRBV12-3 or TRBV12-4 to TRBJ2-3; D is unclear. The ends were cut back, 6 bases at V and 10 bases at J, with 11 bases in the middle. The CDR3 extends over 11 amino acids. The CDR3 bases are TGTGCCAGCAGCGACCCTAGTCCGCAGTATTTT. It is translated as CASSDPSPQYF.

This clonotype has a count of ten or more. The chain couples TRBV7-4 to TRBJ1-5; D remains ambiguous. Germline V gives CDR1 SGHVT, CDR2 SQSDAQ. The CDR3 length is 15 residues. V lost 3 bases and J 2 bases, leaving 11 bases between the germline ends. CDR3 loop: CASSFVEGGNQPQHF. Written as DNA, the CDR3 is TGTGCCAGCAGCTTCGTTGAGGGTGGCAATCAGCCCCAGCATTTT.

Here the CDR3 DNA reads TGTGCCTGGAGTGTACTAGTCGGGGATGAGCAGTTCTTC. It is translated as CAWSVLVGDEQFF. This chain joins TRBV30 and TRBJ2-1; D possibly corresponds to TRBD2 (5 bases). V lost 0 bases and J 8 bases, leaving 11 bases between the germline ends. Germline loops: CDR1 GTSNPN, CDR2 SVGIG (reference sequence). The CDR3 has 13 amino acids.

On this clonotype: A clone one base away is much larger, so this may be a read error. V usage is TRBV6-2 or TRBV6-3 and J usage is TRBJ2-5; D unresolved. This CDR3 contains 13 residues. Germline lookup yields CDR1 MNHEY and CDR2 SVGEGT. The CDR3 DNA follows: TGTGCCAGCAGTTACGAACACCATGAGACCCAGTACTTC. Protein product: CASSYEHHETQYF.

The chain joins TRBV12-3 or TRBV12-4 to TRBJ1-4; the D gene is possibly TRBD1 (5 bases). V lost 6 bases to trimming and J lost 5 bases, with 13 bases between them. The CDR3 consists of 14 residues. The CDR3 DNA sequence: TGTGCCAGCAGGCAGGGAGAGTTGAATGAAAAACTGTTTTTT. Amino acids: CASRQGELNEKLFF.

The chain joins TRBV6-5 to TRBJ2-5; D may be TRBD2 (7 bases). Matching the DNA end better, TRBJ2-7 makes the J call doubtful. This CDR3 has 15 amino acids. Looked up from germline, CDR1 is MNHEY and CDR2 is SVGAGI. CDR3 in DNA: TGTGCCAGCAGTTACACCGCGGGGGCTTCCCACGAGCAGTACTTC. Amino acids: CASSYTAGASHEQYF.

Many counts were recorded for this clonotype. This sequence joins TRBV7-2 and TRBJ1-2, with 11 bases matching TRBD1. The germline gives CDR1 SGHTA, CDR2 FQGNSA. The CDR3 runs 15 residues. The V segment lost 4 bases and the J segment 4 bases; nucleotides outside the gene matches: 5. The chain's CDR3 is CASSSIGTGGYGYTF. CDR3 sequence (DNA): TGTGCCAGCAGCTCTATAGGGACAGGGGGCTATGGCTACACCTTC.

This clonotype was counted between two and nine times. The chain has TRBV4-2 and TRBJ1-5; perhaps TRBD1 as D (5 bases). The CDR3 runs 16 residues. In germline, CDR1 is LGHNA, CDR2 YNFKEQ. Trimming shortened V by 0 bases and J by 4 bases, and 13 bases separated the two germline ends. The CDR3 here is CASSQDAGRMNQPQHF. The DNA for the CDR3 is TGTGCCAGCAGCCAAGATGCGGGACGGATGAATCAGCCCCAGCATTTT.